This TCR beta chain is from a study of cytomegalovirus exposure and HLA in healthy donors. Background on the study: Membership in the Caucasian-associated ancestry cluster was found for around 85% of a few hundred genotyped donors. Study findings and constraints: DRB1 showed the most TCR associations and HLA-C the fewest in a later analysis, as rates varied by HLA locus. Among the CMV-associated chains, three were confirmed in vitro as specific for CMV antigens. Later work found most CMV-associated TCR beta chains apparently HLA-restricted.

The PCR made use of 60 Vbeta and 13 Jbeta primers. The assay was immunoSEQ multiplex PCR, and TCRdb's table has in-frame clones only and misses some. The repertoire consists of 150,000 or so clones, with roughly 80% occurring once and the leading ten covering roughly 1.4%. Worth noting for this clone: Its antigen remains unknown.

The CDR3 contains 16 residues. V lost 0 bases and J lost 0, with 10 bases in between. The germline CDR1 and CDR2 sequences are SGDLS and YYNGEE. The sample taken for sequencing was PBMCs. J is TRBJ2-1 and V is TRBV9; D is ambiguous. The sequence was collected from a man between 45 and 60 years old in good health and CMV-seropositive. The CDR3 DNA is TGTGCCAGCAGCGTAGAAGTGGTGAGCTCCTACAATGAGCAGTTCTTC. Protein sequence: CASSVEVVSSYNEQFF.